Reported below is one TCR beta chain. Researchers took RNA transcripts and amplified the TCR beta CDR3 regions from them. First-round RT-PCR of the TCR CDR3 relied on the HTBI primer set. TCRdb reprocessed the multiplex PCR reads with MiXCR, giving one entry per CDR3 protein. The table has roughly 500,000 distinct CDR3 sequences, more than 45% seen once. The sample belongs to a study of T cells in Graves' hyperthyroidism and ophthalmopathy. Germline V gene data show CDR1 as MNHEY and CDR2 as SVGAGI. This CDR3 spans 17 amino acids. With 4 bases clipped from V and 4 bases from J, the junction kept 8 bases outside the gene matches. Patients showing uncontrolled infection, other autoimmune disease, pregnancy or lactation were ineligible. The diagnostic basis comprised clinical symptoms, serum thyroxine and TRAb, thyroid ultrasound and orbital computed tomography.

The source of this sequence is an adult woman with Graves' disease, either hyperthyroidism or ophthalmopathy (not recorded which). The chain is built from TRBV6-5 and TRBJ2-7; 15 bases map to TRBD2. The sample taken for sequencing was peripheral blood or thyroid tissue (not recorded which). CDR3 in amino acids: CASSSGTSGRRFYEQYF. CDR3 DNA sequence: TGTGCCAGCAGTTCCGGGACTAGCGGGAGGAGATTTTACGAGCAGTACTTC.